The 20 T cell receptor beta chains in this list originate from one sample, sequenced in a study of Graves' ophthalmopathy and Graves' hyperthyroidism. From RNA, the CDR3 regions of TCR beta chains were amplified and sequenced. RT-PCR with HTBI primers came first, then second-round multiplex PCR. TCRdb itself ran the multiplex PCR reads through MiXCR, one entry per CDR3 protein. In the table there are fewer than 400,000 distinct CDR3 sequences, 15% to 20% of which are singletons. Material for sequencing was peripheral blood. The receptors stem from a woman aged 18-29 years with Graves' ophthalmopathy.

This clonotype showed up many times. This chain uses TRBV12-3 or TRBV12-4 with TRBJ1-1, with D possibly matching TRBD1 (5 bases). Trimming cost V 4 bases and J 11 bases, with 14 bases left between them. The CDR3 is 12 amino acids. CDR3 residues: CASSSDSSGAFF. For the CDR3, the DNA is TGTGCCAGCAGTTCCGACAGCTCGGGCGCTTTCTTT.

This clonotype was seen many times. The chain employs TRBV12-3 or TRBV12-4 and TRBJ1-5, with 9 bases fitting TRBD1. CDR3 length: 15 amino acids. V lost 6 bases to trimming and J lost 3 bases; unmatched junction nucleotides: 6. This chain's CDR3 is CASRFGTGPNQPQHF. CDR3 coding DNA: TGTGCCAGCAGATTTGGGACAGGGCCCAATCAGCCCCAGCATTTT.

This clonotype was picked up a small number of times. The chain combines TRBV28 with TRBJ1-3; 7 bases map to TRBD1. Germline V CDR1 and CDR2: MDHEN, SYDVKM. This CDR3 comprises 15 residues. V lost 5 bases and J lost 2; bases outside the gene matches: 6. CDR3 sequence reads: CASSTGEVTGNTIYF. The DNA for the CDR3 is TGTGCCAGCAGTACAGGGGAAGTTACTGGAAACACCATATATTTT. Complete variable domain (other parts from reference TRBV28 and TRBJ1-3): DVKVTQSSRYLVKRTGEKVFLECVQDMDHENMFWYRQDPGLGLRLIYFSYDVKMKEKGDIPEGYSVSREKKERFSLILESASTNQTSMYLCASSTGEVTGNTIYFGEGSWLTVV.

The CDR3 region is CASTEGTNTEAFF. CDR3 sequence (DNA): TGTGCCAGCACTGAGGGGACGAACACTGAAGCTTTCTTT. The V gene is TRBV6-1, the J gene TRBJ1-1, with D perhaps TRBD1 (5 bases). The CDR3 runs to 13 residues. The V end was cut by 7 bases, the J end by 1 base, with 10 bases between. Germline values: CDR1 MNHNS, CDR2 SASEGT.

This clonotype was found many times. The chain couples TRBV12-3 or TRBV12-4 to TRBJ1-1, with D tentatively TRBD1 (6 bases). V lost 9 bases and J 4 bases, leaving 12 bases between the germline ends. CDR3 size: 12 residues. CDR3 loop: CASRGGGTEAFF. The CDR3 DNA follows: TGTGCCAGTAGGGGAGGGGGCACTGAAGCTTTCTTT.

This clonotype was observed at least ten times. The V gene is TRBV10-3, the J gene TRBJ1-1, with TRBD1 matching 9 bases. CDR1 is ENHRY and CDR2 is SYGVKD in the germline V gene. V lost 4 bases and J lost 3; bases outside the gene matches: 6. The CDR3 sequence is 15 residues long. CDR3 in DNA: TGTGCCATCAGTGCCAGACAGGGGGGGGACACTGAAGCTTTCTTT. Protein sequence: CAISARQGGDTEAFF.

This clonotype was seen at least ten times. This CDR3 is CASSPYGTEPSYEQYF. CDR3 in DNA: TGCGCCAGCAGCCCATACGGGACAGAGCCTTCCTACGAGCAGTACTTC. The V call is TRBV5-1, the J call TRBJ2-7; the match to TRBD1 covers 7 bases. The germline V gene encodes CDR1 SGHRS and CDR2 YFSETQ. J lost 1 base, V lost 4 bases, and 11 bases had no gene match. The CDR3 covers 16 residues.

This clonotype was detected many times. The chain joins TRBV20-1 to TRBJ2-2; D possibly corresponds to TRBD1 (6 bases). Looked up from germline, CDR1 is DFQATT and CDR2 is SNEGSKA (reference sequence). CDR3 length: 17 amino acids. Trimming shortened V by 2 bases and J by 0 bases, and 16 bases separated the two germline ends. For the CDR3, the DNA is TGCAGTGCTAGATTACTTACAGGGCTAACGAACACCGGGGAGCTGTTTTTT. Translated, it gives CSARLLTGLTNTGELFF.

Only a few counts were recorded for this clonotype. This may arise from a read error, as a much more abundant clone is one base away. The chain recombines TRBV28 with TRBJ2-4; 7 bases align to TRBD2. The CDR3 runs 17 residues. CDR1 and CDR2 (germline): MDHEN, SYDVKM. Trimming at V came to 1 base and at J to 9 bases, leaving 15 bases not matched to a gene. CDR3 nucleotides: TGTGCCAGCAGTTTATTAGCCAGGGAGGGAAAGGCGGCCATTCAGTACTTC. Translating it yields CASSLLAREGKAAIQYF. Based on the CDR3 plus reference TRBV28 and TRBJ2-4, the full variable domain is DVKVTQSSRYLVKRTGEKVFLECVQDMDHENMFWYRQDPGLGLRLIYFSYDVKMKEKGDIPEGYSVSREKKERFSLILESASTNQTSMYLCASSLLAREGKAAIQYFGAGTRLSVL.

This clonotype was observed once. The chain couples TRBV12-5 to TRBJ1-1; D is undetermined. Trimming stripped 6 bases from V and 1 base from J, with 9 bases between. The germline V gene has CDR1 LGHNT and CDR2 FRNRAP. The CDR3 runs to 13 residues. The CDR3 reads CASGRYKNTEAFF. DNA of the CDR3: TGTGCTAGTGGGCGATATAAGAACACTGAAGCTTTCTTT.

This rearrangement joins TRBV29-1 to TRBJ2-7, with TRBD1 matching 8 bases. Germline V gives CDR1 SQVTM, CDR2 ANQGSEA. Trimming at V came to 5 bases and at J to 4 bases, leaving 13 bases not matched to a gene. The CDR3 runs to 15 residues. CDR3: CSVSRGRDPLYEQYF. CDR3 DNA: TGCAGCGTTTCCAGGGGGCGCGATCCCTTATACGAGCAGTACTTC.

This clonotype has at least ten counts. The J gene is TRBJ1-1, the V gene TRBV24-1; a weak D match, TRBD1 (5 bases). The V end was cut by 12 bases, the J end by 1 base, with 8 bases between. From germline, CDR1 is KGHDR and CDR2 SFDVKD. The CDR3 contains 11 residues. The CDR3 sequence is CAVRGNTEAFF. CDR3 coding DNA: TGTGCCGTAAGGGGGAACACTGAAGCTTTCTTT.

This clonotype was recorded many times. The CDR3 region has the DNA TGTGCCAGCAGTGAGCGGGTAGACTCTGGAAACACCATATATTTT. Amino acid sequence: CASSERVDSGNTIYF. The V gene is TRBV6-1, the J gene TRBJ1-3; no definite D call. Germline V lookup: CDR1 MNHNS, CDR2 SASEGT. Trimming removed 3 bases at V and 0 bases at J, with 9 bases between. The CDR3 loop spans 15 amino acids.

This clonotype was detected ten times or more. This chain connects TRBV30 to TRBJ2-5, with D tentatively TRBD2 (6 bases). The V and J ends lost 3 bases and 5 bases respectively, with 16 bases between them. The CDR3 covers 14 residues. Germline V gene lookup returns CDR1 GTSNPN and CDR2 SVGIG (reference sequence). Written as DNA, the CDR3 is TGTGCCTGGAGGGGGGGACTGGCCGGGGAGACCCAGTACTTC. Encoded protein: CAWRGGLAGETQYF.

This clonotype was detected ten times or more. This chain joins TRBV12-3 or TRBV12-4 and TRBJ2-5, with TRBD1 as a possible D gene (5 bases). Between the trimmed V and J ends, which lost 6 bases and 2 bases, there was a span of 13 bases. The CDR3 is 14 residues long. The CDR3 region is CASSRPRQQETQYF. For the CDR3, the DNA is TGTGCCAGCAGCCGCCCTCGACAGCAAGAGACCCAGTACTTC.

CDR3 in amino acids: CASSYRLAGGDSYEQYF. For the CDR3, the DNA is TGTGCCAGCAGTTACCGCCTAGCGGGAGGGGACTCCTACGAGCAGTACTTC. The chain recombines TRBV6-2 or TRBV6-3 with TRBJ2-7; 12 positions match TRBD2. The V gene end was trimmed by 2 bases and the J gene end by 0 bases; junction bases not matched to a gene: 5. Germline values: CDR1 MNHEY, CDR2 SVGEGT. The CDR3 runs to 17 residues.

This clonotype was seen at least ten times. The chain combines TRBV7-2 with TRBJ1-6; 9 nucleotides line up with TRBD1. The CDR3 covers 15 residues. The germline V gene encodes CDR1 SGHTA and CDR2 FQGNSA. J was trimmed by 10 bases and V by 2 bases; bases with no gene match: 6. This CDR3 is CASSLSGTGSSPLHF. CDR3 bases: TGTGCCAGCAGCTTATCCGGGACAGGGTCCTCACCCCTCCACTTT.

This clonotype was seen many times. The J gene is TRBJ2-7, the V gene TRBV6-5; D is uncertain. V shed 4 bases and J shed 0 bases, with 13 bases lying between them. The CDR3 covers 15 residues. Per the germline V gene, CDR1 is MNHEY and CDR2 is SVGAGI. The CDR3 nucleotides are TGTGCCAGCAGTTCCCCCGGTCCCAGCTCCTACGAGCAGTACTTC. Encoded protein: CASSSPGPSSYEQYF.

This clonotype was seen repeatedly, ten times or more. This rearrangement joins TRBV11-2 to TRBJ1-2; tentative D call: TRBD1 (5 bases). V dropped 0 bases and J dropped 3 bases, with 11 bases sitting between them. The CDR3 length is 15 residues. The germline V gene has CDR1 SGHAT and CDR2 FQNNGV. CDR3 amino acids: CASSLDPQGYYGYTF. The CDR3 DNA reads as TGTGCCAGCAGCTTAGATCCCCAGGGTTACTATGGCTACACCTTC.

This clonotype was found many times. The chain joins TRBV3-1 to TRBJ2-7; 8 bases line up with TRBD1. Germline V gene sequence: CDR1 LGHDT, CDR2 YNNKEL (reference sequence). This CDR3 contains 16 residues. V was clipped by 0 bases and J by 5 bases; unmatched bases: 9. The CDR3 bases are TGTGCCAGCAGCCAAGATGAGAGGACAGGGCCGCACGAGCAGTACTTC. Its protein is CASSQDERTGPHEQYF.